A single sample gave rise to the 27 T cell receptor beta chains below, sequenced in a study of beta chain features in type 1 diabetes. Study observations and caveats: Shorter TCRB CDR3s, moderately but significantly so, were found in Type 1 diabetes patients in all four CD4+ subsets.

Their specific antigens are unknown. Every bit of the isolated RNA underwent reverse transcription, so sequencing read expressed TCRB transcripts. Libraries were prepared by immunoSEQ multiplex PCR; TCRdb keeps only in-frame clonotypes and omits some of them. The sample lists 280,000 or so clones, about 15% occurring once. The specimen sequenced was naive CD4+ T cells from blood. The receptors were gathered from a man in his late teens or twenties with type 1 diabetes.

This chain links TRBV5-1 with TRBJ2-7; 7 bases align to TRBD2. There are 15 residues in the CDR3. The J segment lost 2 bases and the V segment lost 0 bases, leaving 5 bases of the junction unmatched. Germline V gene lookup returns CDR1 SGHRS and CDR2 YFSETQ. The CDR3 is CASSLAGGGPYEQYF. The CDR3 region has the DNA TGCGCCAGCAGCTTGGCCGGGGGAGGGCCCTACGAGCAGTACTTC.

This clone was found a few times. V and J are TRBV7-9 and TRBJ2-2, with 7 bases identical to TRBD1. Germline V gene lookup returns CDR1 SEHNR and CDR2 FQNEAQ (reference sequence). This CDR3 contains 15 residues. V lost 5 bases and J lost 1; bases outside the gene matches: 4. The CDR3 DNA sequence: TGTGCCAGCAGCCACAGGGGCAAGAACACCGGGGAGCTGTTTTTT. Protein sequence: CASSHRGKNTGELFF.

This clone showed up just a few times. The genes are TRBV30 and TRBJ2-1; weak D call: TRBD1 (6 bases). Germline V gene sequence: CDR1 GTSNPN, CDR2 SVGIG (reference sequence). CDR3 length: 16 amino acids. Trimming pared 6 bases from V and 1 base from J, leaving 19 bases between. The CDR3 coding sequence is TGTGCCTGCCATCTACAGGGCCGGGGATCCTACAATGAGCAGTTCTTC. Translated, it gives CACHLQGRGSYNEQFF.

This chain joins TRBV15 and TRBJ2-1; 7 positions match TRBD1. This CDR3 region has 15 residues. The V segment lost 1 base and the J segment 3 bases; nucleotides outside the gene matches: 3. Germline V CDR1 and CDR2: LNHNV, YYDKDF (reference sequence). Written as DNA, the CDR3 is TGTGCCACCAGCAGAGCGGACAGGCTCTACAATGAGCAGTTCTTC. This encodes CATSRADRLYNEQFF.

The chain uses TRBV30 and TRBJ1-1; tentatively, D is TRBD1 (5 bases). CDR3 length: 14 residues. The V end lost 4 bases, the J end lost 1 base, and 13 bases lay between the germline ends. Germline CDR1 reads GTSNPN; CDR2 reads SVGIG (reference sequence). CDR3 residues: CAWTPGGKNTEAFF. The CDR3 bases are TGTGCCTGGACCCCCGGGGGAAAGAACACTGAAGCTTTCTTT.

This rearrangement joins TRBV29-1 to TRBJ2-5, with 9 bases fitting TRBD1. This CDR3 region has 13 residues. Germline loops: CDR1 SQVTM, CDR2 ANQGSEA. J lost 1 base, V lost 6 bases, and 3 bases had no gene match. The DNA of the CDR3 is TGCAGCGTGGGGACAGGGCTCCAAGAGACCCAGTACTTC. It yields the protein CSVGTGLQETQYF.

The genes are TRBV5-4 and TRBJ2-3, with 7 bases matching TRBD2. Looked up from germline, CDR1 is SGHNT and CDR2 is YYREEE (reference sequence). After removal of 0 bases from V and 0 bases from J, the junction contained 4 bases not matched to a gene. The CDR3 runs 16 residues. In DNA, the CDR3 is TGTGCCAGCAGCTTGGTGGGGGGGGGAAGCACAGATACGCAGTATTTT. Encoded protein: CASSLVGGGSTDTQYF. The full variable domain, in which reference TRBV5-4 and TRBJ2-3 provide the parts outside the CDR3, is ETGVTQSPTHLIKTRGQQVTLRCSSQSGHNTVSWYQQALGQGPQFIFQYYREEENGRGNFPPRFSGLQFPNYSSELNVNALELDDSALYLCASSLVGGGSTDTQYFGPGTRLTVL.

The CDR3 loop reads CASSRQGSSYEQYF. The CDR3 coding sequence is TGCGCCAGCAGTCGACAGGGATCCTCCTACGAGCAGTACTTC. The rearrangement uses TRBV5-1 and TRBJ2-7; 7 bases fit TRBD1. Looked up from germline, CDR1 is SGHRS and CDR2 is YFSETQ. Losses at the gene ends were 5 bases for V and 0 bases for J; bases not matched to a gene: 5. The CDR3 covers 14 residues.

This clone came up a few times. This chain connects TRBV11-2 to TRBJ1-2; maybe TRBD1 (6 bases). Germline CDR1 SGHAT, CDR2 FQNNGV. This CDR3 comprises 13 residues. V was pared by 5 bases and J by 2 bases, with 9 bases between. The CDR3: CASSRDRNYGYTF. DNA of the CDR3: TGTGCCAGCAGCCGTGACAGGAACTATGGCTACACCTTC.

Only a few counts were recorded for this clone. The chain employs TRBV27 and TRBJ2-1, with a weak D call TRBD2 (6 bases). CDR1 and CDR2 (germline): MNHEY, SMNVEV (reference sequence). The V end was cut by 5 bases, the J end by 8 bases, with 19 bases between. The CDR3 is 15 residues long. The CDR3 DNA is TGTGCCAGCAGTCGCTACCCGGGACTTAGCTATGAGCAGTTCTTC. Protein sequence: CASSRYPGLSYEQFF.

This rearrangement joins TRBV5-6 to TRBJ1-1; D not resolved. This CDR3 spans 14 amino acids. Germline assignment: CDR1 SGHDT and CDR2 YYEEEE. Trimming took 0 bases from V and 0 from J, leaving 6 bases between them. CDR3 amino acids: CASSLGGLNTEAFF. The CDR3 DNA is TGTGCCAGCAGCTTGGGAGGATTGAACACTGAAGCTTTCTTT.

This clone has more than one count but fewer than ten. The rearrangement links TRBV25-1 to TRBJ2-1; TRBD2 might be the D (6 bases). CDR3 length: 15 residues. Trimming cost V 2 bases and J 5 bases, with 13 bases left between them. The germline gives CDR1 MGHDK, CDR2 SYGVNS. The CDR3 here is CASSEGGGLDNEQFF. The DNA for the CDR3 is TGTGCCAGCAGTGAAGGGGGAGGTCTGGACAATGAGCAGTTCTTC.

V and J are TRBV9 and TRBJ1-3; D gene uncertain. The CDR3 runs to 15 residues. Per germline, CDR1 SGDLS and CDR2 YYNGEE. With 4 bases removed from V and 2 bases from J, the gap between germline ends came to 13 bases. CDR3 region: CASSSTTHAGNTIYF. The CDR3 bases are TGTGCCAGCAGCTCCACTACTCATGCTGGAAACACCATATATTTT. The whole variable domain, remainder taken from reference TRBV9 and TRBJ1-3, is DSGVTQTPKHLITATGQRVTLRCSPRSGDLSVYWYQQSLDQGLQFLIQYYNGEERAKGNILERFSAQQFPDLHSELNLSSLELGDSALYFCASSSTTHAGNTIYFGEGSWLTVV.

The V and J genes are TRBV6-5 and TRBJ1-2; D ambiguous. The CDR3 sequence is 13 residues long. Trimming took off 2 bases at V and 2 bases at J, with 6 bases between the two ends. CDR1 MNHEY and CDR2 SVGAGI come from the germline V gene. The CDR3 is CASSYGGNYGYTF. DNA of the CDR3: TGTGCCAGCAGTTACGGAGGCAACTATGGCTACACCTTC.

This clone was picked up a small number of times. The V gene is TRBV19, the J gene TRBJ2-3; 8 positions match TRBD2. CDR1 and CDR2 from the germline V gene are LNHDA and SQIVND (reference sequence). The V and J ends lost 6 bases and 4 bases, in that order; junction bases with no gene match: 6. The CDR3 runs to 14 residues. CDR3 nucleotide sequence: TGTGCCAGTAGATGGGGACTAGGGGCAGATACGCAGTATTTT. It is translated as CASRWGLGADTQYF.

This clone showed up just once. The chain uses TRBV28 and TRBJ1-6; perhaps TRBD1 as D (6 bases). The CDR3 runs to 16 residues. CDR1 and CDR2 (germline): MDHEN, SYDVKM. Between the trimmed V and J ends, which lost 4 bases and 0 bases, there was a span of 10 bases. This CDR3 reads CASSSTGSSYNSPLHF. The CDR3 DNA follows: TGTGCCAGCAGTTCCACAGGGAGCTCCTATAATTCACCCCTCCACTTT.

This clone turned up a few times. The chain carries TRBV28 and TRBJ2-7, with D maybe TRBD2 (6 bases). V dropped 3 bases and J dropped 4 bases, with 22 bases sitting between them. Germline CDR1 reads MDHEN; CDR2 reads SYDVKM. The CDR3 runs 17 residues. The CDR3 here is CASSFRSGGGTSYEQYF. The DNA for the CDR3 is TGTGCCAGCAGTTTTCGTAGCGGCGGAGGCACCTCATACGAGCAGTACTTC.

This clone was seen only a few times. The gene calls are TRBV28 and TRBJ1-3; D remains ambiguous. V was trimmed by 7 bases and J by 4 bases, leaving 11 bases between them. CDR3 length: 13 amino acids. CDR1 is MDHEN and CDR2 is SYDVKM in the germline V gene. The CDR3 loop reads CASIHSSGNTIYF. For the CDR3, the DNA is TGTGCCAGCATCCACTCTTCCGGAAACACCATATATTTT. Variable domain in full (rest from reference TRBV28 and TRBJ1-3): DVKVTQSSRYLVKRTGEKVFLECVQDMDHENMFWYRQDPGLGLRLIYFSYDVKMKEKGDIPEGYSVSREKKERFSLILESASTNQTSMYLCASIHSSGNTIYFGEGSWLTVV.

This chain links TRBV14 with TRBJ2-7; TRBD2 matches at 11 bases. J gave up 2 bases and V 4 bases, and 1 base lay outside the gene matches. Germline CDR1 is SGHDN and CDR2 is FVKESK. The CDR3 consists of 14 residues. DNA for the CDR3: TGTGCCAGCAGCCCTAGCGGGGGGCCCTACGAGCAGTACTTC. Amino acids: CASSPSGGPYEQYF. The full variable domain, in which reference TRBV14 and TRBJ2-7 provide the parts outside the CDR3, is EAGVTQFPSHSVIEKGQTVTLRCDPISGHDNLYWYRRVMGKEIKFLLHFVKESKQDESGMPNNRFLAERTGGTYSTLKVQPAELEDSGVYFCASSPSGGPYEQYFGPGTRLTVT.

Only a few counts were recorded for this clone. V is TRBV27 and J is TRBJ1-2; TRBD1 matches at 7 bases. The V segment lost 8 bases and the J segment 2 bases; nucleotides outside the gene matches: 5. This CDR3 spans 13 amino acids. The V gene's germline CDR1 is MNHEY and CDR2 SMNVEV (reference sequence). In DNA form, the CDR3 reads TGTGCCAGCCTGGACAGGTTGAACTATGGCTACACCTTC. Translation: CASLDRLNYGYTF.

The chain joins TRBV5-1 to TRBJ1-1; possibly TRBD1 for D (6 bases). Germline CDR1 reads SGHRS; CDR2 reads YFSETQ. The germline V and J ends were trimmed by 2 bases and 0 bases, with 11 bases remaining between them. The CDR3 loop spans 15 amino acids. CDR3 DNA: TGCGCCAGCAGCTTATACAGGGATTTGAACACTGAAGCTTTCTTT. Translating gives CASSLYRDLNTEAFF. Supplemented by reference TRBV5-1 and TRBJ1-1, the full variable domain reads KAGVTQTPRYLIKTRGQQVTLSCSPISGHRSVSWYQQTPGQGLQFLFEYFSETQRNKGNFPGRFSGRQFSNSRSEMNVSTLELGDSALYLCASSLYRDLNTEAFFGQGTRLTVV.

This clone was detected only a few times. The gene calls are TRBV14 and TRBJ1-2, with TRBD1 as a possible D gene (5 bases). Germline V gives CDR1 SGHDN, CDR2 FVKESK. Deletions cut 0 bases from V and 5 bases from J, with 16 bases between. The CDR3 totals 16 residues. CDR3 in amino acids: CASSQDQGNGWYGYTF. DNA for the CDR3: TGTGCCAGCAGCCAAGATCAGGGTAACGGGTGGTATGGCTACACCTTC.

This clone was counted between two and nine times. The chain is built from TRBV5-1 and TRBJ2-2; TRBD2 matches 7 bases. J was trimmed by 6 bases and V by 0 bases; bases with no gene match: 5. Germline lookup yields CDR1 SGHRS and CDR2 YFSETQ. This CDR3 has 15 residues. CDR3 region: CASSLASGGAGELFF. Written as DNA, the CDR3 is TGCGCCAGCAGCTTGGCCTCTGGGGGGGCCGGGGAGCTGTTTTTT.

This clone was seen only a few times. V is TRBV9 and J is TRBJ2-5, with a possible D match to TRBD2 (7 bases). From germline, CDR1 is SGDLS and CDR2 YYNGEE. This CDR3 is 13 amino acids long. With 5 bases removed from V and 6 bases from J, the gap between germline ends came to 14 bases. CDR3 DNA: TGTGCCAGCAGTGCGGGGGCGCTGAAGACCCAGTACTTC. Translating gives CASSAGALKTQYF.

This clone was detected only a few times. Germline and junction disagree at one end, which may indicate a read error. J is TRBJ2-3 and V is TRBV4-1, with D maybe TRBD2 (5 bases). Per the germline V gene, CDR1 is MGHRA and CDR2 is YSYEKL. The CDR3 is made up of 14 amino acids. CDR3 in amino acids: CASSPDRWAEAPDF. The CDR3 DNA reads TGCGCCAGCAGCCCCGACCGTTGGGCGGAGGCTCCGGATTTT.

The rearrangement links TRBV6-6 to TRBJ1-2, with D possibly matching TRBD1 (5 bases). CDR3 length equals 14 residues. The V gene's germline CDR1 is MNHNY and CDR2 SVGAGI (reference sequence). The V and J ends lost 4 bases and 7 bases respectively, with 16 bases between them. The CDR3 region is CASSSGGVASGYTF. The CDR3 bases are TGTGCCAGCAGTTCCGGGGGGGTAGCTAGTGGCTACACCTTC.

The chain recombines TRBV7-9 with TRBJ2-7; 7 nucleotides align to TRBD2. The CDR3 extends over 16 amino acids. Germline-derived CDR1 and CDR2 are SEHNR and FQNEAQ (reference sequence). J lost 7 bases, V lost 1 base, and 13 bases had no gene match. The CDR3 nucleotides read TGTGCCAGCAGCTTAGGGGCTACGGGCGGGAGAAGGGAGCAGTACTTC. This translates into CASSLGATGGRREQYF.